The clone carrying this T cell receptor (beta chain) was picked up a small number of times. Using immunoSEQ multiplex PCR, the repertoire was profiled, and TCRdb retains in-frame clones only, with some absent. The sample shows 12,000 to 15,000 clones, 55% to 75% of them seen only once. The data originate from a study of radiotherapy plus CTLA-4 blockade in lung cancer. Trimming shortened V by 2 bases and J by 0 bases, and 10 bases separated the two germline ends. From germline, CDR1 is KGHSH and CDR2 LQKENI. CDR3 length: 15 residues. The specimen was peripheral blood, collected from a patient treated with radiotherapy plus ipilimumab. The gene calls are TRBV18 and TRBJ1-1; D unresolved. The TCR was taken from a human donor with non-small cell lung cancer whose response to radiotherapy plus ipilimumab could not be evaluated. The CDR3 spells CASSPGSGLNTEAFF. CDR3 sequence (DNA): TGTGCCAGCTCACCAGGGTCGGGTTTGAACACTGAAGCTTTCTTT. Full variable domain (outside the CDR3, taken from reference TRBV18 and TRBJ1-1): NAGVMQNPRHLVRRRGQEARLRCSPMKGHSHVYWYRQLPEEGLKFMVYLQKENIIDESGMPKERFSAEFPKEGPSILRIQQVVRGDSAAYFCASSPGSGLNTEAFFGQGTRLTVV.